Shown below are 27 T cell receptor beta chains from a single sample sequenced in a study of blood T cell repertoires in COVID-19. The data were produced by immunoSEQ multiplex PCR, yet TCRdb's version contains in-frame clones alone and is incomplete. The sample consists of under 200,000 clones, around 86% of them appearing once. The sample taken for sequencing was peripheral blood. The source is a man aged 18 to 29 with acute or convalescent COVID-19.

V usage is TRBV5-6 and J usage is TRBJ1-2; the D gene is possibly TRBD1 (5 bases). Trimming took 2 bases from V and 2 from J, leaving 10 bases between them. The V gene's germline CDR1 is SGHDT and CDR2 YYEEEE. This CDR3 is built from 14 residues. The CDR3 is CASSFVSGNYGYTF. CDR3 nucleotides: TGTGCCAGCAGCTTTGTATCAGGGAACTATGGCTACACCTTC.

The gene calls are TRBV6-6 and TRBJ1-5; tentatively, D is TRBD1 (6 bases). Trimming pared 5 bases from V and 4 bases from J, leaving 12 bases between. Germline V gene data show CDR1 as MNHNY and CDR2 as SVGAGI (reference sequence). The CDR3 consists of 14 residues. CDR3 loop: CASSQEQGNQPQHF. The CDR3 region has the DNA TGTGCCAGCAGTCAAGAACAGGGAAATCAGCCCCAGCATTTT.

This clone was seen only once. The gene calls are TRBV6-5 and TRBJ1-4; D is uncertain. The germline CDR1 and CDR2 sequences are MNHEY and SVGAGI. Trimming took off 10 bases at V and 5 bases at J, with 14 bases between the two ends. This CDR3 region has 13 residues. The chain's CDR3 is CATCRGKNEKLFF. The CDR3 bases are TGTGCCACCTGTAGAGGGAAGAATGAAAAACTGTTTTTT.

This rearrangement joins TRBV5-1 to TRBJ1-1; no clear D gene. Trimming shortened V by 0 bases and J by 4 bases, and 7 bases separated the two germline ends. Germline lookup yields CDR1 SGHRS and CDR2 YFSETQ. The CDR3 spans 13 residues. CDR3 sequence: CASSLVAGTEAFF. DNA for the CDR3: TGCGCCAGCAGCTTGGTGGCAGGCACTGAAGCTTTCTTT.

This clone has only a few counts. This rearrangement joins TRBV6-5 to TRBJ1-2; TRBD1 agrees at 7 bases. CDR1 and CDR2 from the germline V gene are MNHEY and SVGAGI. This CDR3 spans 13 amino acids. V gave up 6 bases and J gave up 3 bases; unmatched junction bases: 4. For the CDR3, the DNA is TGTGCCAGCAGACCAACAGGGGACTATGGCTACACCTTC. This encodes CASRPTGDYGYTF.

The V call is TRBV7-9, the J call TRBJ1-2; 7 bases are a match to TRBD1. Germline assignment: CDR1 SEHNR and CDR2 FQNEAQ (reference sequence). V gave up 5 bases and J gave up 7 bases; unmatched junction bases: 7. The CDR3 length is 13 residues. The CDR3 reads CASSLDRDGGYTF. In DNA form, the CDR3 reads TGTGCCAGCAGCCTTGACAGGGATGGTGGCTACACCTTC.

CDR3 in amino acids: CASSSQGLLNTGELFF. The CDR3 DNA follows: TGTGCCAGCAGCTCGCAGGGACTACTTAACACCGGGGAGCTGTTTTTT. The chain employs TRBV7-2 and TRBJ2-2; 7 bases line up with TRBD2. Unmatched junction bases numbered 7, after V lost 4 bases and J lost 2 bases. CDR1 is SGHTA, CDR2 FQGNSA, per germline. The CDR3 spans 16 residues.

The chain recombines TRBV6-5 with TRBJ1-3, with D hard to call. V shed 8 bases and J shed 4 bases, with 6 bases lying between them. Germline CDR1 is MNHEY and CDR2 is SVGAGI. The CDR3 totals 11 residues. CDR3 sequence (DNA): TGTGCCAGCCGTTCGGGAAACACCATATATTTT. Protein: CASRSGNTIYF.

The J gene is TRBJ2-3, the V gene TRBV10-2; TRBD2 agrees at 7 bases. Trimming removed 7 bases from V and 4 bases from J; junction bases left unmatched: 2. The CDR3 runs to 12 residues. CDR1 and CDR2 from the germline V gene are WSHSY and SAAADI. The CDR3 is CASTGLADTQYF. The CDR3 DNA is TGCGCCAGCACCGGACTAGCAGATACGCAGTATTTT.

The chain is built from TRBV11-2 and TRBJ2-3, with 10 bases fitting TRBD2. Trimming cost V 3 bases and J 3 bases; bases outside gene matches: 0. Germline V gives CDR1 SGHAT, CDR2 FQNNGV. This CDR3 contains 14 residues. For the CDR3, the DNA is TGTGCCAGCAGCTTTAGCGGGGGGACAGATACGCAGTATTTT. Its protein product is CASSFSGGTDTQYF.

The V call is TRBV19, the J call TRBJ2-2, with 8 positions matching TRBD1. Germline assignment: CDR1 LNHDA and CDR2 SQIVND (reference sequence). J lost 5 bases, V lost 6 bases, and 11 bases had no gene match. CDR3 length: 16 amino acids. The CDR3 reads CASRRGRGLGTGELFF. CDR3 nucleotide sequence: TGTGCCAGTAGGAGAGGCAGGGGGCTAGGAACCGGGGAGCTGTTTTTT. Looking up the rest from reference TRBV19 and TRBJ2-2 gives the full variable domain: DGGITQSPKYLFRKEGQNVTLSCEQNLNHDAMYWYRQDPGQGLRLIYYSQIVNDFQKGDIAEGYSVSREKKESFPLTVTSAQKNPTAFYLCASRRGRGLGTGELFFGEGSRLTVL.

This chain joins TRBV5-8 and TRBJ1-6; tentatively, D is TRBD1 (6 bases). V gave up 4 bases and J gave up 7 bases, with 21 bases separating them. CDR1 and CDR2 (germline): SGHTS, YDEGEE. The CDR3 length is 17 residues. The CDR3 coding sequence is TGTGCCAGCAGCGATCAAAAAACCGACAGGAAGAATTCACCCCTCCACTTT. Protein product: CASSDQKTDRKNSPLHF.

This sequence joins TRBV6-4 and TRBJ2-3, with 7 bases aligning to TRBD2. Germline V CDR1 and CDR2: MRHNA, SNTAGT. V was pared by 6 bases and J by 4 bases, with 4 bases of the junction left unmatched. The CDR3 extends over 13 amino acids. In nucleotides, the CDR3 is TGTGCCAGCAGGGGGGGGGAAGCAGATACGCAGTATTTT. Protein: CASRGGEADTQYF.

In nucleotides, the CDR3 is TGTGCCACCAGTGACACAGGTGGTGGGGCCAACGTCCTGACTTTC. As protein: CATSDTGGGANVLTF. The chain uses TRBV24-1 and TRBJ2-6; TRBD1 might be the D (5 bases). This CDR3 region has 15 residues. The V end was cut by 4 bases, the J end by 3 bases, with 9 bases between. Germline V CDR1 and CDR2: KGHDR, SFDVKD.

The gene calls are TRBV7-9 and TRBJ1-5, with D tentatively TRBD1 (5 bases). The CDR3 loop spans 15 amino acids. V lost 5 bases and J lost 3, with 14 bases in between. CDR1 is SEHNR, CDR2 FQNEAQ, per germline (reference sequence). In nucleotides, the CDR3 is TGTGCCAGCAGCCGGGGGACGGGGACCAATCAGCCCCAGCATTTT. Translated: CASSRGTGTNQPQHF.

This chain uses TRBV6-5 with TRBJ1-5, with no clear D. V was shortened by 2 bases and J by 5 bases, with 10 bases between the two germline ends. The CDR3 extends over 14 amino acids. Per germline, CDR1 MNHEY and CDR2 SVGAGI. CDR3: CASSYTGFDQPQHF. CDR3 in DNA: TGTGCCAGCAGTTACACGGGGTTCGATCAGCCCCAGCATTTT.

The chain joins TRBV7-3 to TRBJ2-3, with TRBD1 identical over 8 bases. This CDR3 contains 15 residues. Losses at the gene ends were 0 bases for V and 7 bases for J; bases not matched to a gene: 6. Germline V gene data show CDR1 as SGHTA and CDR2 as FQGTGA. DNA of the CDR3: TGTGCCAGCAGCTTAACGGAACAGGGGGAATATACGCAGTATTTT. Translation: CASSLTEQGEYTQYF.

This chain joins TRBV11-2 and TRBJ1-3; tentative D call: TRBD1 (6 bases). This CDR3 has 14 residues. Looked up from germline, CDR1 is SGHAT and CDR2 is FQNNGV. The ends were cut back, 5 bases at V and 2 bases at J, with 10 bases in the middle. CDR3 sequence reads: CASSQTGTGNTIYF. The CDR3 DNA reads as TGTGCCAGCAGCCAGACAGGAACTGGAAACACCATATATTTT.

The J gene is TRBJ1-2, the V gene TRBV6-5; D remains ambiguous. The CDR3 loop spans 14 amino acids. Trimming stripped 2 bases from V and 7 bases from J, with 14 bases between. The germline CDR1 and CDR2 sequences are MNHEY and SVGAGI. The CDR3 spells CASSYGRTLGGYTF. Written as DNA, the CDR3 is TGTGCCAGCAGTTACGGACGGACTCTCGGTGGCTACACCTTC.

This rearrangement joins TRBV3-1 (or the pseudogene TRBV3-2) to TRBJ2-7, with 13 bases identical to TRBD2. The germline CDR1 and CDR2 sequences are LGHDT and YNNKEL (reference sequence). The CDR3 is 14 amino acids. V lost 4 bases, J lost 5 bases, and 2 bases stayed unmatched. The CDR3 spells CASSPGLAGDEQYF. CDR3 nucleotide sequence: TGTGCCAGCAGCCCCGGACTAGCGGGGGACGAGCAGTACTTC.

CDR3: CASSSGLAESSYNEQFF. CDR3 DNA: TGTGCCAGCAGTTCGGGACTAGCGGAGAGCTCCTACAATGAGCAGTTCTTC. The J gene is TRBJ2-1, the V gene TRBV6-2 or TRBV6-3, with 11 bases matching TRBD2. The CDR3 totals 17 residues. Germline CDR1 MNHEY, CDR2 SVGEGT. J was trimmed by 0 bases and V by 4 bases; bases with no gene match: 5.

The chain carries TRBV25-1 and TRBJ1-4, with D possibly TRBD1 on 5 matching bases. Germline V gene sequence: CDR1 MGHDK, CDR2 SYGVNS. Trimming shortened V by 3 bases and J by 2 bases, and 10 bases separated the two germline ends. CDR3 length equals 15 residues. The CDR3 here is CASSDLGGTNEKLFF. The CDR3 DNA follows: TGTGCCAGCAGTGATCTCGGGGGGACTAATGAAAAACTGTTTTTT.

This chain links TRBV28 with TRBJ1-1; the D gene is possibly TRBD1 (5 bases). The CDR3 has 13 residues. Trimming took 7 bases from V and 2 from J, leaving 11 bases between them. Germline assignment: CDR1 MDHEN and CDR2 SYDVKM. CDR3 DNA: TGTGCCAGCACCCGACAGATAAACACTGAAGCTTTCTTT. Its translation is CASTRQINTEAFF.

J is TRBJ1-3 and V is TRBV4-1; no reliable D call. V lost 4 bases and J lost 0, with 10 bases in between. From germline, CDR1 is MGHRA and CDR2 YSYEKL. The CDR3 runs 15 residues. CDR3 sequence reads: CASSLDINSGNTIYF. The CDR3 coding sequence is TGCGCCAGCAGCCTCGACATTAACTCTGGAAACACCATATATTTT.

The chain links TRBV7-9 to TRBJ1-1; D unclear. V was trimmed by 7 bases and J by 1 base, leaving 13 bases between them. Looked up from germline, CDR1 is SEHNR and CDR2 is FQNEAQ (reference sequence). This CDR3 is built from 14 residues. The CDR3 spells CASIPLGGNTEAFF. Here the CDR3 DNA reads TGTGCCAGCATACCATTGGGAGGGAACACTGAAGCTTTCTTT.

V usage is TRBV28 and J usage is TRBJ1-5; D perhaps matches TRBD1 (6 bases). Germline V CDR1 and CDR2: MDHEN, SYDVKM. V shed 4 bases and J shed 3 bases, with 16 bases lying between them. CDR3 length: 16 amino acids. CDR3: CASSSKQGTPNQPQHF. In DNA, the CDR3 is TGTGCCAGCAGTTCTAAACAGGGTACACCCAATCAGCCCCAGCATTTT.

V is TRBV12-3 or TRBV12-4 and J is TRBJ2-2; D perhaps matches TRBD1 (5 bases). V was pared by 8 bases and J by 7 bases, with 14 bases between. The length of the CDR3 is 13 residues. The CDR3 loop reads CASFWGRSGELFF. The CDR3 DNA follows: TGTGCCAGCTTTTGGGGCCGGAGCGGGGAGCTGTTTTTT.